One sample yielded the 30 T cell receptor beta chains listed below, sequenced in a study of blood T cell repertoires in COVID-19. TCRdb keeps only in-frame clones here, not all; method: immunoSEQ multiplex PCR. Of about 180,000 clones listed, approximately 79% are singletons. The sample was peripheral blood. The receptor source for this set is a woman aged 60 to 75 with COVID-19, enrolled during active disease.

The genes are TRBV7-2 and TRBJ1-1, with D possibly matching TRBD1 (6 bases). The ends were cut back, 5 bases at V and 0 bases at J, with 10 bases in the middle. There are 14 residues in the CDR3. Germline V gene sequence: CDR1 SGHTA, CDR2 FQGNSA. Here the CDR3 reads CASSPNRVNTEAFF. CDR3 in DNA: TGTGCCAGCAGCCCGAACAGGGTGAACACTGAAGCTTTCTTT.

This sequence joins TRBV27 and TRBJ2-3; 7 nucleotides agree with TRBD2. The CDR3 contains 18 residues. CDR1 is MNHEY, CDR2 SMNVEV, per germline (reference sequence). The V gene end was trimmed by 6 bases and the J gene end by 1 base; junction bases not matched to a gene: 16. For the CDR3, the DNA is TGTGCCAGCAGCAGTGGTCGTTTTACTAGCGTCCGCACAGATACGCAGTATTTT. This sequence encodes CASSSGRFTSVRTDTQYF.

The V call is TRBV18, the J call TRBJ2-1, with TRBD1 matching over 7 bases. The CDR3 sequence is 15 residues long. The V and J ends lost 3 bases and 2 bases, in that order; junction bases with no gene match: 4. The germline CDR1 and CDR2 sequences are KGHSH and LQKENI. CDR3 nucleotides: TGTGCCAGCTCACCGGGACAGACAACCTACAATGAGCAGTTCTTC. This codes for CASSPGQTTYNEQFF.

This clone turned up a few times. This chain connects TRBV5-4 to TRBJ1-3; D is ambiguous. This CDR3 is 12 amino acids long. The V end was cut by 3 bases, the J end by 2 bases, with 3 bases between. Germline CDR1 and CDR2: SGHNT and YYREEE (reference sequence). CDR3 sequence (DNA): TGTGCCAGCAGCTCAACTGGAAACACCATATATTTT. Translated: CASSSTGNTIYF.

This chain uses TRBV15 with TRBJ2-4, with TRBD1 identical over 10 bases. The CDR3 has 18 amino acids. J lost 0 bases, V lost 0 bases, and 5 bases had no gene match. Germline V CDR1 and CDR2: LNHNV, YYDKDF (reference sequence). CDR3 residues: CATSRDVRDRGAKNIQYF. In DNA, the CDR3 is TGTGCCACCAGCAGAGATGTGAGGGACAGGGGAGCCAAAAACATTCAGTACTTC.

The rearrangement links TRBV7-8 to TRBJ1-2, with unresolved D. Germline assignment: CDR1 SGHVS and CDR2 FQNEAQ. V shed 2 bases and J shed 2 bases, with 12 bases lying between them. The CDR3 length is 15 residues. DNA for the CDR3: TGTGCCAGCAGCTTAATCCGACACCACAACTATGGCTACACCTTC. It specifies CASSLIRHHNYGYTF.

The chain recombines TRBV5-1 with TRBJ2-3; D is unresolved. There are 16 residues in the CDR3. Deletions cut 0 bases from V and 1 base from J, with 12 bases between. Germline V gene sequence: CDR1 SGHRS, CDR2 YFSETQ. The CDR3 nucleotides read TGCGCCAGCAGCTTGGTTCCGCAGTCAGGCACAGATACGCAGTATTTT. It yields the protein CASSLVPQSGTDTQYF. The full variable domain, rest sourced from reference TRBV5-1 and TRBJ2-3, is KAGVTQTPRYLIKTRGQQVTLSCSPISGHRSVSWYQQTPGQGLQFLFEYFSETQRNKGNFPGRFSGRQFSNSRSEMNVSTLELGDSALYLCASSLVPQSGTDTQYFGPGTRLTVL.

The chain uses TRBV5-4 and TRBJ2-5; 7 positions agree with TRBD1. Trimming removed 4 bases from V and 2 bases from J; junction bases left unmatched: 8. The CDR3 consists of 15 residues. The germline V gene encodes CDR1 SGHNT and CDR2 YYREEE (reference sequence). CDR3 DNA sequence: TGTGCCAGCAGCCGTGGGACAGCTACACAAGAGACCCAGTACTTC. It is translated as CASSRGTATQETQYF. Using reference TRBV5-4 and TRBJ2-5 for the parts outside the CDR3, the full variable domain is ETGVTQSPTHLIKTRGQQVTLRCSSQSGHNTVSWYQQALGQGPQFIFQYYREEENGRGNFPPRFSGLQFPNYSSELNVNALELDDSALYLCASSRGTATQETQYFGPGTRLLVL.

This chain connects TRBV2 to TRBJ1-1; D uncertain. The CDR3 totals 12 residues. From germline, CDR1 is SNHLY and CDR2 FYNNEI. Trimming left V 7 bases short and J 8 bases short, with 14 bases between. The DNA for the CDR3 is TGTGCCAGCATGTTCCCAAATAGAGAAGCTTTCTTT. Its protein product is CASMFPNREAFF.

The V and J genes are TRBV21-1 and TRBJ2-7; the table gives TRBD1 as D, unverified against the DNA. TRBV21-1 is flagged as a pseudogene. The CDR3 covers 18 residues. CDR3 in amino acids: CASSKVSPRDRSIYEQYF. CDR3 in DNA: TGTGCCAGCAGCAAAGTTAGCCCCCGGGACAGGAGCATCTACGAGCAGTACTTC.

This clone has only one observation. The CDR3 DNA reads as TGTGCCAGCAGCCCTCGGGGGGGTTCACAGTACAATGAGCAGTTCTTC. This codes for CASSPRGGSQYNEQFF. The chain links TRBV7-9 to TRBJ2-1; 8 bases map to TRBD2. Germline CDR1 reads SEHNR; CDR2 reads FQNEAQ (reference sequence). There are 16 residues in the CDR3. Unmatched junction bases numbered 10, after V lost 5 bases and J lost 4 bases.

This clone was found a few times. This sequence joins TRBV10-3 and TRBJ1-5; 10 nucleotides match TRBD1. V lost 3 bases and J lost 4; bases outside the gene matches: 9. This CDR3 region has 17 residues. In germline, CDR1 is ENHRY, CDR2 SYGVKD. The CDR3 region has the DNA TGTGCCATCAGTGAAATAAGGACAGGGGGGCCTAATCAGCCCCAGCATTTT. Protein: CAISEIRTGGPNQPQHF.

This chain connects TRBV3-1 (or the pseudogene TRBV3-2) to TRBJ2-3; 8 nucleotides agree with TRBD2. The V gene end was trimmed by 0 bases and the J gene end by 2 bases; junction bases not matched to a gene: 7. Germline V lookup: CDR1 LGHDT, CDR2 YNNKEL (reference sequence). The CDR3 runs 17 residues. Here the CDR3 DNA reads TGTGCCAGCAGCCAAGAACGAACGGGGGGGAACACAGATACGCAGTATTTT. Amino acids: CASSQERTGGNTDTQYF.

This chain uses TRBV2 with TRBJ2-1; a weak D match, TRBD2 (5 bases). V gave up 7 bases and J gave up 7 bases, with 8 bases separating them. The CDR3 is 11 amino acids. Germline V lookup: CDR1 SNHLY, CDR2 FYNNEI. CDR3 protein: CASTSTNEQFF. The CDR3 region has the DNA TGTGCCAGCACTAGCACAAATGAGCAGTTCTTC.

CDR3 coding DNA: TGTGCCAGCAGTGCACTCGGGACAGGGTATCAGCCCCAGCATTTT. This gives the protein CASSALGTGYQPQHF. The chain is built from TRBV28 and TRBJ1-5, with 9 bases that match TRBD1. The CDR3 covers 15 residues. Germline V gene data show CDR1 as MDHEN and CDR2 as SYDVKM. The junction had 7 bases not matched to a gene; V was cut back by 5 bases and J by 5 bases.

In nucleotides, the CDR3 is TGCGCCAGCAGCCAAGTCGCAGGTCTGAGCAATGAGCAGTTCTTC. Translation: CASSQVAGLSNEQFF. J is TRBJ2-1 and V is TRBV4-3; D remains ambiguous. CDR3 length equals 15 residues. CDR1 LGHNA and CDR2 YSLEER come from the germline V gene. With 1 base removed from V and 6 bases from J, the gap between germline ends came to 13 bases.

This clone was counted only a few times. In DNA, the CDR3 is TGTGCCTGGAGTCTCGGACAGGGTCACGATGGCTACACCTTC. Translating it yields CAWSLGQGHDGYTF. The gene calls are TRBV30 and TRBJ1-2; TRBD1 matches 8 bases. Looked up from germline, CDR1 is GTSNPN and CDR2 is SVGIG (reference sequence). The CDR3 is made up of 14 amino acids. The ends lost 2 bases at V and 6 bases at J; junction bases unmatched: 8.

The chain carries TRBV19 and TRBJ1-5; D may be TRBD1 (6 bases). Per germline, CDR1 LNHDA and CDR2 SQIVND (reference sequence). The CDR3 has 14 amino acids. V gave up 9 bases and J gave up 4 bases, with 16 bases separating them. The CDR3 DNA sequence: TGTGCCAGCCGGGAGGGGACATTTAATCAGCCCCAGCATTTT. Protein sequence: CASREGTFNQPQHF.

This clone was counted once. The chain carries TRBV28 and TRBJ2-3, with D possibly being TRBD2 (6 bases). Germline V gene data show CDR1 as MDHEN and CDR2 as SYDVKM. The CDR3 totals 14 residues. V dropped 7 bases and J dropped 9 bases, with 20 bases sitting between them. The CDR3 loop reads CASILGGATGTQYF. CDR3 in DNA: TGTGCCAGCATCTTGGGGGGAGCCACCGGGACGCAGTATTTT.

The J gene is TRBJ1-2, the V gene TRBV5-4, with 7 bases aligning to TRBD1. This CDR3 is built from 16 residues. Germline V lookup: CDR1 SGHNT, CDR2 YYREEE (reference sequence). The J segment lost 3 bases and the V segment lost 4 bases, leaving 12 bases of the junction unmatched. CDR3 amino acids: CASSLPNRGADYGYTF. DNA for the CDR3: TGTGCCAGCAGCCTCCCTAACAGGGGCGCCGACTATGGCTACACCTTC.

The table lists this clone with many counts. The V and J genes are TRBV11-3 and TRBJ1-4; D possibly corresponds to TRBD1 (5 bases). The V and J ends lost 7 bases and 1 base respectively, with 19 bases between them. The CDR3 sequence is 17 residues long. Germline CDR1 reads SGHNT; CDR2 reads YENEEA. The CDR3 coding sequence is TGTGCCAGCATCCAACACAGGTCCTCGGGAACTAATGAAAAACTGTTTTTT. This codes for CASIQHRSSGTNEKLFF.

This clone came up once. This chain connects TRBV27 to TRBJ2-5; 8 bases fit TRBD2. J gave up 4 bases and V 6 bases, and 7 bases lay outside the gene matches. This CDR3 is built from 14 residues. Germline CDR1 is MNHEY and CDR2 is SMNVEV (reference sequence). CDR3 nucleotides: TGTGCCAGCAGGCAGTCCGGGAGGGGAGAGACCCAGTACTTC. Its translation: CASRQSGRGETQYF.

The rearrangement joins TRBV29-1 to TRBJ1-5; the match to TRBD1 covers 8 bases. V shed 6 bases, J shed 3 bases, and the junction held 7 bases outside the gene matches. The CDR3 covers 14 residues. Per the germline V gene, CDR1 is SQVTM and CDR2 is ANQGSEA. CDR3 nucleotide sequence: TGCAGCGTGAGCTCGGGACAGGACAATCAGCCCCAGCATTTT. This sequence encodes CSVSSGQDNQPQHF.

The chain combines TRBV29-1 with TRBJ1-1, with 7 bases aligning to TRBD1. CDR3 length: 12 residues. In germline, CDR1 is SQVTM, CDR2 ANQGSEA. J gave up 6 bases and V 6 bases, and 7 bases lay outside the gene matches. The CDR3 sequence is CSVNRGAAEAFF. The CDR3 nucleotides are TGCAGCGTCAACAGGGGTGCGGCTGAAGCTTTCTTT.

This chain uses TRBV10-2 with TRBJ1-6; no definite D call. The germline CDR1 and CDR2 sequences are WSHSY and SAAADI. The CDR3 totals 15 residues. V was pared by 5 bases and J by 11 bases, with 19 bases between. CDR3 nucleotides: TGCGCCAGCAGTCCTAGCGGGCAGGCTTATACACCCCTCCACTTT. Translated, it gives CASSPSGQAYTPLHF.

This clone appeared a single time. This chain connects TRBV5-1 to TRBJ1-2; D remains unclear. V shed 8 bases and J shed 5 bases, with 13 bases lying between them. Germline values: CDR1 SGHRS, CDR2 YFSETQ. This CDR3 contains 12 residues. CDR3 DNA sequence: TGCGCCAGTGCACACGAGACTTATGGCTACACCTTC. Translation gives CASAHETYGYTF.

Concerning this clone itself: One base separates it from a far larger clone, so it is likely a read error. The chain has TRBV7-3 and TRBJ2-1; 9 nucleotides line up with TRBD2. Germline lookup yields CDR1 SGHTA and CDR2 FQGTGA. V lost 5 bases, J lost 3 bases, and 2 bases stayed unmatched. CDR3 size: 14 residues. CDR3 residues: CASSPSGNYNEQFF. The CDR3, as DNA: TGTGCCAGCAGCCCTAGCGGGAACTACAATGAGCAGTTCTTC.

This clone was picked up one time. The gene calls are TRBV5-1 and TRBJ2-1, with 11 bases that match TRBD2. CDR1 SGHRS and CDR2 YFSETQ come from the germline V gene. There are 16 residues in the CDR3. The junction had 8 bases not matched to a gene; V was cut back by 2 bases and J by 7 bases. The CDR3, as DNA: TGCGCCAGCAGCTTACTACTAGCGGGAGTTGGAAATGAGCAGTTCTTC. Translation: CASSLLLAGVGNEQFF.

V is TRBV6-6 and J is TRBJ1-4, with TRBD1 matching over 9 bases. The trim removed 6 bases at V and 6 bases at J, leaving 5 bases unmatched. The germline CDR1 and CDR2 sequences are MNHNY and SVGAGI (reference sequence). The CDR3 has 14 residues. Here the CDR3 DNA reads TGTGCCAGCAGCCGGACAGGGGCGGATGAAAAACTGTTTTTT. Residues: CASSRTGADEKLFF.

The chain is built from TRBV7-2 and TRBJ2-3; 11 bases fit TRBD2. The CDR3 is 16 residues long. Looked up from germline, CDR1 is SGHTA and CDR2 is FQGNSA. The ends lost 5 bases at V and 2 bases at J; junction bases unmatched: 6. In DNA form, the CDR3 reads TGTGCCAGCAGCGGGCCGGGACTAGCGGCCACAGATACGCAGTATTTT. It translates to CASSGPGLAATDTQYF. Full variable domain (missing parts from reference TRBV7-2 and TRBJ2-3): GAGVSQSPSNKVTEKGKDVELRCDPISGHTALYWYRQSLGQGLEFLIYFQGNSAPDKSGLPSDRFSAERTGGSVSTLTIQRTQQEDSAVYLCASSGPGLAATDTQYFGPGTRLTVL.